This T cell receptor (beta chain) was profiled in a study of post-analysis software for immune sequencing data. Looking at the study overall: As for disease course, relapsing-remitting, secondary progressive and progressive-relapsing multiple sclerosis were all included. Study-wide results and caveats: In patients, TRBV5-6, TRBV5-1 and TRBV20-1 belonged to 4 or 5 TRBV segments found more frequently than in controls. F-measure co-clustering was strong for batch-matched samples. For normalized Chao1 diversity, multiple sclerosis patients scored significantly lower than controls did.

Prepared libraries of TCR beta cDNA carried unique molecular identifiers. About 500,000 cDNA molecules came from around 1 to 10 million T cells. TCRdb reanalysed the PCR reads using MiXCR and keeps one entry per CDR3 protein. The sample contains approximately 770,000 distinct CDR3 sequences, about half of which appear only once. In the case of this clonotype: Its antigen is undetermined.

This CDR3 spans 13 amino acids. Unmatched junction bases numbered 12, after V lost 6 bases and J lost 11 bases. CDR1 is MNHEY, CDR2 SVGEGT, per germline. V is TRBV6-2 or TRBV6-3 and J is TRBJ2-5, with 7 bases lining up with TRBD2. This sequence was found in a girl aged 10 to 17 with multiple sclerosis. The sequencing input was blood. CDR3 in DNA: TGTGCCAGCAGCCGGGACTACATGAGGGAGCAGTACTTC. It codes for CASSRDYMREQYF.